This TCR beta chain was documented in a study of radiotherapy plus CTLA-4 blockade in lung cancer (dated by TCRdb to the late 2010s). Background for the entire study: Among the enrolled patients, about 19% had an objective response, and about 29% reached disease control.

Here is what the overall study found, with its caveats: Early dynamic changes in blood T cell clones, together with increased serum interferon-beta after radiation, were reported as the strongest predictors of response. After treatment with radiotherapy and ipilimumab, TCR clones that originated in tumors expanded in peripheral blood.

V lost 1 base and J lost 0 bases; the stretch between them is 13 bases long. From the cysteine through the phenylalanine, the CDR3 covers 16 amino acids. Only the CDR3 part of the read is kept: 48 bases, read in frame from the first base. CDR1 and CDR2 (SGHVS, FNYEAQ) derive from the germline V gene. Focal radiation therapy combined with CTLA-4 blockade (ipilimumab) was tested in patients with chemo-refractory metastatic non-small-cell lung cancer. The library came from the immunoSEQ multiplex PCR assay. TCRdb took this table from immuneACCESS and kept in-frame rearrangements with V and J called. Such tables lack part of the clones; where checked against another copy, unresolved V genes explain under half of the gap, and the rest is unexplained. The sample table records 32,000 or so clones; 75% of these occur just once. The top ten clones comprise roughly 13% of the sample. A remark on this clone: Its antigen is unknown. No base-level quality is on record; no much larger clone is a single base apart.

This material consisted of peripheral blood, taken from a patient treated with radiotherapy plus ipilimumab. This TCR derives from a human donor with non-small cell lung cancer that progressed on radiotherapy plus ipilimumab. The chain is made from TRBV7-6 and TRBJ2-7, with the D gene tentatively TRBD1 or TRBD2, based on 5 matching bases in each. The DNA sequence follows: TGTGCCAGCAGCTTAGGTCCAGGGACGGACTCCTACGAGCAGTACTTC. It translates as CASSLGPGTDSYEQYF. Full variable domain (CDR3 extended with the reference TRBV7-6 and TRBJ2-7 proteins): GAGVSQSPRYKVTKRGQDVALRCDPISGHVSLYWYRQALGQGPEFLTYFNYEAQQDKSGLPNDRFSAERPEGSISTLTIQRTEQRDSAMYRCASSLGPGTDSYEQYFGPGTRLTVT.